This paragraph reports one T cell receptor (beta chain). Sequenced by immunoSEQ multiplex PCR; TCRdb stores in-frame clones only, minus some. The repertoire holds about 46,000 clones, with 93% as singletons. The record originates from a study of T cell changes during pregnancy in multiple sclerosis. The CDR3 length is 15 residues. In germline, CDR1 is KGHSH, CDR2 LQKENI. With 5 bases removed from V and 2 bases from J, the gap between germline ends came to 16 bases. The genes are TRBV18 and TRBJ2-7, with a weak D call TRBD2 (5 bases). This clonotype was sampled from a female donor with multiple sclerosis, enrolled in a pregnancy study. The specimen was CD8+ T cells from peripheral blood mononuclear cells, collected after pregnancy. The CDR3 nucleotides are TGTGCCAGCTCATCACAAGCGGCGCAAACCTACGAGCAGTACTTC. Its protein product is CASSSQAAQTYEQYF.